This TCR beta chain was sequenced for a study of T cells in localized non-small cell lung cancer. Study-level findings and limits: Heterogeneity cannot be ruled out, as sequencing used one tumor region only. Highest T cell clonality was seen in uninvolved adjacent lung, surpassing that measured in tumor. An association was observed between higher blood T cell density and longer overall survival. In adjacent lung appeared a median around 59 of the top 100 tumor clones.

This clone was picked up a small number of times. Its antigen is not known. There are 14 residues in the CDR3. Looked up from germline, CDR1 is SGHAT and CDR2 is FQDESV (reference sequence). The V end lost 3 bases, the J end lost 7 bases, and 13 bases lay between the germline ends. Measured with immunoSEQ multiplex PCR; TCRdb has only the in-frame clones, and not every one. The data hold fewer than 100,000 clones, with around 81% observed a single time. The sequence came from a female donor aged 60 or older with stage I lung adenocarcinoma. V is TRBV11-1 and J is TRBJ2-1; D call uncertain. This sample comprised peripheral blood, obtained before any cancer treatment. This CDR3 is CASSFPGPRNEQFF. CDR3 sequence (DNA): TGTGCCAGCAGCTTCCCCGGACCCAGGAATGAGCAGTTCTTC. The full variable domain, with the rest looked up from reference TRBV11-1 and TRBJ2-1, is EAEVAQSPRYKITEKSQAVAFWCDPISGHATLYWYRQILGQGPELLVQFQDESVVDDSQLPKDRFSAERLKGVDSTLKIQPAELGDSAMYLCASSFPGPRNEQFFGPGTRLTVL.